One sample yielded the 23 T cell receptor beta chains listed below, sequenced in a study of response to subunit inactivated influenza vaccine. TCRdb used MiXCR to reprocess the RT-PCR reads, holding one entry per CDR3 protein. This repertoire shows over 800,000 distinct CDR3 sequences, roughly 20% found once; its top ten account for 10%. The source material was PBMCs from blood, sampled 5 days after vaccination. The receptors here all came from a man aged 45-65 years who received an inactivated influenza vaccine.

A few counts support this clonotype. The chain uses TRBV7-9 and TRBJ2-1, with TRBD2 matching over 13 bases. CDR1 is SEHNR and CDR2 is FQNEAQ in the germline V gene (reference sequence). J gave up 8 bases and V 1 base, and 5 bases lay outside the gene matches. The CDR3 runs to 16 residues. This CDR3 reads CASSLVRTSGSDEQFF. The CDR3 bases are TGTGCCAGCAGCTTAGTCAGGACTAGCGGGAGCGATGAGCAGTTCTTC.

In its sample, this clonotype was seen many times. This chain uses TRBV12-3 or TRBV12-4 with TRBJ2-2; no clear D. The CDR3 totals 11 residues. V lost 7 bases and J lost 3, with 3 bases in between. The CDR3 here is CASTYTGELFF. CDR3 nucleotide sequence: TGTGCCAGCACCTACACCGGGGAGCTGTTTTTT.

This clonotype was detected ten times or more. The DNA for the CDR3 is TGTGCCAGCACCCAGTACAATGAGCAGTTCTTC. Translation gives CASTQYNEQFF. The chain has TRBV25-1 and TRBJ2-1; D ambiguous. V was clipped by 7 bases and J by 4 bases, with 5 bases between them. Germline V lookup: CDR1 MGHDK, CDR2 SYGVNS. The length of the CDR3 is 11 residues.

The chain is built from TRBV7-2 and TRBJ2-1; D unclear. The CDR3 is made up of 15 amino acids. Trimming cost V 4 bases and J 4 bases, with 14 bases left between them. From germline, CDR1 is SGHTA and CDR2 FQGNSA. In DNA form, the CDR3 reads TGTGCCAGCAGCTCCCTTTTCGATTTTTACAATGAGCAGTTCTTC. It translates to CASSSLFDFYNEQFF.

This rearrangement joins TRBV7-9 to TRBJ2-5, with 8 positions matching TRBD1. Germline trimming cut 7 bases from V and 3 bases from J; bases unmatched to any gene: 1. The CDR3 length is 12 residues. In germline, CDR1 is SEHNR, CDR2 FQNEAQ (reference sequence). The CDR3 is CASTGGEETQYF. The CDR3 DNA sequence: TGTGCCAGCACAGGGGGCGAAGAGACCCAGTACTTC.

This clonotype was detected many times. CDR3 amino acids: CASSPGLVRNEQFF. The DNA for the CDR3 is TGTGCCAGCAGCCCCGGACTAGTCCGGAATGAGCAGTTCTTC. The rearrangement uses TRBV12-3 or TRBV12-4 and TRBJ2-1, with 7 bases fitting TRBD2. This CDR3 is built from 14 residues. The V and J ends lost 6 bases and 7 bases, in that order; junction bases with no gene match: 9.

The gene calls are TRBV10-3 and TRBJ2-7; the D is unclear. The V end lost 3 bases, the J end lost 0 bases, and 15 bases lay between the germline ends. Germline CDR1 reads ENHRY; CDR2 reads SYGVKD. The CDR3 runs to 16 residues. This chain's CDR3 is CAISDARGYSSYEQYF. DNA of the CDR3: TGTGCCATCAGTGATGCGAGAGGTTACAGCTCCTACGAGCAGTACTTC.

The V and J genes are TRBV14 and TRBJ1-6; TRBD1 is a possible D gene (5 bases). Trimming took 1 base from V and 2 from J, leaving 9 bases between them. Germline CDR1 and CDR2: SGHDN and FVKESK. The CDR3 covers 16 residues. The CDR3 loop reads CASSQGGNPYNSPLHF. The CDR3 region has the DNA TGTGCCAGCAGCCAAGGGGGGAACCCCTATAATTCACCCCTCCACTTT.

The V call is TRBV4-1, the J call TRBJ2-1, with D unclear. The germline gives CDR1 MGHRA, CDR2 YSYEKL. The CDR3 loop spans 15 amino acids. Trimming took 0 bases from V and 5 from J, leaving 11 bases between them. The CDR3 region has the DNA TGCGCCAGCAGCCAAGAGGGAATTCCTGACAATGAGCAGTTCTTC. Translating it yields CASSQEGIPDNEQFF.

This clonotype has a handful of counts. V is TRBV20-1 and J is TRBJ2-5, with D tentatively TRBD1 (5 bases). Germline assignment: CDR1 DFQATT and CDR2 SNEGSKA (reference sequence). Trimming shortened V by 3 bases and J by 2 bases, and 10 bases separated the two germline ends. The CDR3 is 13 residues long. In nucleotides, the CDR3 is TGCAGTGCTAGCACCCGGACACAAGAGACCCAGTACTTC. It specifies CSASTRTQETQYF.

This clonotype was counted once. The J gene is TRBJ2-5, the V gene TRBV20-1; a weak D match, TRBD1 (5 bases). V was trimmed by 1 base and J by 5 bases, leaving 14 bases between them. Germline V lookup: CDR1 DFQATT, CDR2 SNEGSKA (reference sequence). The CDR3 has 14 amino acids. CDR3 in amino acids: CSARGEGVGETQYF. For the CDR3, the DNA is TGCAGTGCTAGAGGAGAAGGGGTCGGGGAGACCCAGTACTTC.

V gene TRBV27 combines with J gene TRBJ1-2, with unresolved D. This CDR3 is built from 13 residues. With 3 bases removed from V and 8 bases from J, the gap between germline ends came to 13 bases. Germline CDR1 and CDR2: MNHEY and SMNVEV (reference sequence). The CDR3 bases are TGTGCCAGCAGTTTTTCGGCAAGCAAAGGCTACACCTTC. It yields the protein CASSFSASKGYTF.

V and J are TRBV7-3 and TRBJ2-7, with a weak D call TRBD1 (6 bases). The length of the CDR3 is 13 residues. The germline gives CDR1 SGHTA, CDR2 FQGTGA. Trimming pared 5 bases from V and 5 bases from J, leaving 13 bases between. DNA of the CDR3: TGTGCCAGCAGCATAAACAGGGACCACGAGCAGTACTTC. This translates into CASSINRDHEQYF.

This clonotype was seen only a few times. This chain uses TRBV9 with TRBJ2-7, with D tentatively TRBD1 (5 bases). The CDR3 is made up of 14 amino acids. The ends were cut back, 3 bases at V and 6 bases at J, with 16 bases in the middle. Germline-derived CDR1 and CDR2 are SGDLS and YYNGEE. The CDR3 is CASSGGSIVSEQYF. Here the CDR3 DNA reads TGTGCCAGCAGCGGGGGCTCAATAGTAAGCGAGCAGTACTTC. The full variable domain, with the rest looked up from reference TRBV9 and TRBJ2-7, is DSGVTQTPKHLITATGQRVTLRCSPRSGDLSVYWYQQSLDQGLQFLIQYYNGEERAKGNILERFSAQQFPDLHSELNLSSLELGDSALYFCASSGGSIVSEQYFGPGTRLTVT.

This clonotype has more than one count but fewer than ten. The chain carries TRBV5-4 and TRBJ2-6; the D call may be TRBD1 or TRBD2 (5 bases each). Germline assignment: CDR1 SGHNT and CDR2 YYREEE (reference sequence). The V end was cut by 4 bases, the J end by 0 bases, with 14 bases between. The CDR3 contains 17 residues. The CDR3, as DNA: TGTGCCAGCAGCCGAGGGGAGACATACTCTGGGGCCAACGTCCTGACTTTC. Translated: CASSRGETYSGANVLTF.

CDR3 coding DNA: TGTGCCAGCAGTTTAGACCCCGGGGGACTAGGGACCCAGTACTTC. Translated: CASSLDPGGLGTQYF. The gene calls are TRBV28 and TRBJ2-5, with 8 bases identical to TRBD2. The CDR3 extends over 15 amino acids. Losses at the gene ends were 2 bases for V and 7 bases for J; bases not matched to a gene: 9. Germline V gives CDR1 MDHEN, CDR2 SYDVKM. The full variable domain, in which reference TRBV28 and TRBJ2-5 provide the parts outside the CDR3, is DVKVTQSSRYLVKRTGEKVFLECVQDMDHENMFWYRQDPGLGLRLIYFSYDVKMKEKGDIPEGYSVSREKKERFSLILESASTNQTSMYLCASSLDPGGLGTQYFGPGTRLLVL.

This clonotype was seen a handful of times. The CDR3 DNA reads TGTGCCAGCAGCGTAGCTGGGCAGGAAACCTACAATGAGCAGTTCTTC. Encoded protein: CASSVAGQETYNEQFF. The chain has TRBV9 and TRBJ2-1; D remains unclear. CDR1 is SGDLS and CDR2 is YYNGEE in the germline V gene. Trimming shortened V by 0 bases and J by 2 bases, and 12 bases separated the two germline ends. This CDR3 has 16 amino acids.

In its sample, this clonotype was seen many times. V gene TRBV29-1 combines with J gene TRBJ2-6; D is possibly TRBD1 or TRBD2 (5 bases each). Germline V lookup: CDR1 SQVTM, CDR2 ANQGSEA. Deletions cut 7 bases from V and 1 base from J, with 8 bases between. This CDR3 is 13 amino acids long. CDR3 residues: CSAGGSGANVLTF. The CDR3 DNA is TGCAGCGCTGGGGGTTCTGGGGCCAACGTCCTGACTTTC.

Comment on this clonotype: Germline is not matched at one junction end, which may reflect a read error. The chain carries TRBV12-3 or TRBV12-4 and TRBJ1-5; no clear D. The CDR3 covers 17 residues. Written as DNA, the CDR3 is TGTGCCAGCAGTTTAGAGACTAAATGGGGTAGCAATCAGCCCCAGCATTTC. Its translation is CASSLETKWGSNQPQHF.

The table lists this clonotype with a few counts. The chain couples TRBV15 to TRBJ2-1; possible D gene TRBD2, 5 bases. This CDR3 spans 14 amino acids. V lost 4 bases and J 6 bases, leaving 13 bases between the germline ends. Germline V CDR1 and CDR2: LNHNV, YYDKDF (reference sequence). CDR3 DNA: TGTGCCACCAGCAACTTGGAGGAGGCCAATGAGCAGTTCTTC. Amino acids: CATSNLEEANEQFF.

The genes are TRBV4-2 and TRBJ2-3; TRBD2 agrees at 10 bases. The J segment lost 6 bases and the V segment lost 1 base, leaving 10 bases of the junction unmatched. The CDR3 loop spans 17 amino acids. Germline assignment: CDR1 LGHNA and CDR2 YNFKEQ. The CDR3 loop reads CASSQVSSGRAADTQYF. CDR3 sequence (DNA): TGTGCCAGCAGCCAAGTCTCGAGCGGGAGGGCCGCGGATACGCAGTATTTT.

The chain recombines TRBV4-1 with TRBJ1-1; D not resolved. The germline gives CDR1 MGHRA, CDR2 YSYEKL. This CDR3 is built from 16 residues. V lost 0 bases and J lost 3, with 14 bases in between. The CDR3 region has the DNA TGCGCCAGCAGCCAAGACGTCGCGGCCAGCTACACTGAAGCTTTCTTT. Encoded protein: CASSQDVAASYTEAFF.

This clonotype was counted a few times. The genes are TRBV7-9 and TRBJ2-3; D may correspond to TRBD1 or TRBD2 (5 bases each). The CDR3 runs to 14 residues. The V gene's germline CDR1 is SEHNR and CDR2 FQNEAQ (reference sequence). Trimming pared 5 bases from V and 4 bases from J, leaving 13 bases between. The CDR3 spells CASSLKRGADTQYF. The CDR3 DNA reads TGTGCCAGCAGCCTCAAACGGGGCGCAGATACGCAGTATTTT.